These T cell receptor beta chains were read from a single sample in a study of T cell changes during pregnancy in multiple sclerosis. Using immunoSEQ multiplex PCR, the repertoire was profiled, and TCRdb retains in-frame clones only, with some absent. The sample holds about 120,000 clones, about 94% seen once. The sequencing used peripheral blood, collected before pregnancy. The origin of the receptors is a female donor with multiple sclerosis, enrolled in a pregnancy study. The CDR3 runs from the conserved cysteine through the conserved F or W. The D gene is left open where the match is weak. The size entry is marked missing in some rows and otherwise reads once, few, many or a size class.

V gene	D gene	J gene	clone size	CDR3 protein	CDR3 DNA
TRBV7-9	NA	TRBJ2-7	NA	CASSAIQGHEQYF	TGTGCCAGCAGCGCGATACAGGGCCACGAGCAGTACTTC
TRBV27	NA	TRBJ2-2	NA	CASSLRPGGASTGELFF	TGTGCCAGCAGCCTACGCCCAGGAGGGGCAAGCACCGGGGAGCTGTTTTTT
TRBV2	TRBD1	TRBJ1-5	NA	CASSAGQGSNNQPQHF	TGTGCCAGCAGTGCCGGACAGGGGTCCAACAATCAGCCCCAGCATTTT
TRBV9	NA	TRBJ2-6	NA	CASSVMGAPGANVLTF	TGTGCCAGCAGCGTAATGGGGGCGCCAGGGGCCAACGTCCTGACTTTC
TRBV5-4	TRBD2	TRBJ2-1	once	CASSTRLAGGPVTYEQFF	TGTGCCAGCAGCACCAGACTAGCGGGAGGGCCGGTAACGTATGAGCAGTTCTTC
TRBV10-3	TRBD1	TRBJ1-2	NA	CAIRGDRGGYGYTF	TGTGCCATCAGGGGGGACAGGGGAGGCTATGGCTACACCTTC
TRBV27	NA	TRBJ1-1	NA	CASSDRTNTEAFF	TGTGCCAGCAGCGACAGGACGAACACTGAAGCTTTCTTT
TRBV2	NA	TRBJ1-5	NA	CASSPRGQSNQPQHF	TGTGCCAGCAGTCCGAGAGGACAGTCTAATCAGCCCCAGCATTTT
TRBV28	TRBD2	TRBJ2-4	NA	CASSHLTSLTDIQYF	TGTGCCAGCAGCCACCTGACTAGCCTGACGGACATTCAGTACTTC
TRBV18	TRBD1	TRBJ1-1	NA	CASSPLFRDRAEAFF	TGTGCCAGCTCACCACTGTTTAGGGACAGGGCTGAAGCTTTCTTT
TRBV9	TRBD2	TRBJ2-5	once	CASSVGAGGVQETQYF	TGTGCCAGCAGCGTAGGAGCGGGAGGGGTCCAAGAGACCCAGTACTTC
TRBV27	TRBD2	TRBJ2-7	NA	CASSLSRGAGGPHEQYF	TGTGCCAGCAGTTTATCGAGAGGGGCGGGAGGGCCCCACGAGCAGTACTTC
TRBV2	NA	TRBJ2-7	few	CASSGSGIYEQYF	TGTGCCAGCAGTGGAAGCGGAATCTACGAGCAGTACTTC
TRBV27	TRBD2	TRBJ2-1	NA	CASSLWGGVEQFF	TGTGCCAGCAGTTTATGGGGGGGGGTAGAGCAGTTCTTC
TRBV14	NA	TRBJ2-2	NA	CASSQNTGNTGELFF	TGTGCCAGCAGCCAAAACACAGGGAACACCGGGGAGCTGTTTTTT
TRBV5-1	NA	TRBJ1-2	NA	CASSDRPRGNYGYTF	TGCGCCAGCAGTGACCGACCTCGGGGGAACTATGGCTACACCTTC
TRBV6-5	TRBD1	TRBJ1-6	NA	CASRLTGQNSPLHF	TGTGCCAGCAGGCTGACAGGGCAGAATTCACCCCTCCACTTT
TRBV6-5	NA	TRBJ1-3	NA	CASSYSFISSGNTIYF	TGTGCCAGCAGTTACTCGTTTATTAGCTCTGGAAACACCATATATTTT
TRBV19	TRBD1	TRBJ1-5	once	CATQQGYSNQPQHF	TGTGCCACCCAACAGGGGTATAGCAATCAGCCCCAGCATTTT